The 16 T cell receptor beta chains presented below share a single source sample, sequenced in a study of shared clonotypes between healthy human individuals. The table came from immunoSEQ multiplex PCR; TCRdb's copy has only in-frame clones and leaves some out. The sample shows 2 million to 2.5 million clones, over 85% of them seen only once. Sequenced material: naive CD4+ T cells from PBMCs. Subset here: CD45RA+ positively selected. The receptors stem from a man between 18 and 35 years old in good health. Some clones in this sample may be carry-over from other donors' samples.

This clone was recorded once. The rearrangement uses TRBV21-1 and TRBJ2-2; the DNA was not compared with TRBD1, the D call given in the table. TRBV21-1 is a pseudogene locus. This CDR3 has 13 residues. DNA of the CDR3: TGTGCCAGCAGGGGACAGAACACCGGGGAGCTGTTTTTT. Translating gives CASRGQNTGELFF.

The CDR3 is CASTHRGLGYTF. Here the CDR3 DNA reads TGTGCCAGCACCCACAGGGGGCTCGGCTACACCTTC. The V call is TRBV5-4, the J call TRBJ1-2; 9 bases are a match to TRBD1. The CDR3 consists of 12 residues. Germline V gene data show CDR1 as SGHNT and CDR2 as YYREEE (reference sequence). V lost 6 bases and J lost 8; bases outside the gene matches: 5.

This clone is a singleton in its sample. The V and J genes are TRBV7-3 and TRBJ1-1; unclear D gene. The CDR3 has 16 residues. The germline V gene encodes CDR1 SGHTA and CDR2 FQGTGA. V gave up 5 bases and J gave up 1 base, with 17 bases separating them. Here the CDR3 DNA reads TGTGCCAGCAGCCCCCGGGCCCAGCTACGGAACACTGAAGCTTTCTTT. This encodes CASSPRAQLRNTEAFF.

This clone was seen more than once but under ten times. Other DNA sequences in this specimen translate into the identical CDR3. The V call is TRBV29-1, the J call TRBJ1-1; D might be TRBD1 (5 bases). V lost 3 bases and J lost 0, with 8 bases in between. CDR1 and CDR2 (germline): SQVTM, ANQGSEA. The CDR3 contains 13 residues. For the CDR3, the DNA is TGCAGCGTTGAGGGGCGGATGAACACTGAAGCTTTCTTT. Its protein is CSVEGRMNTEAFF.

The rearrangement joins TRBV7-3 to TRBJ1-1; D is perhaps TRBD1 (6 bases). The CDR3 covers 13 residues. Trimming took off 5 bases at V and 1 base at J, with 8 bases between the two ends. CDR1 SGHTA and CDR2 FQGTGA come from the germline V gene. CDR3 coding DNA: TGTGCCAGCAGCCGGGGACAGAACACTGAAGCTTTCTTT. It encodes CASSRGQNTEAFF.

V usage is TRBV19 and J usage is TRBJ2-5; D may be TRBD1 (6 bases). Trimming stripped 3 bases from V and 4 bases from J, with 18 bases between. CDR3 length: 16 amino acids. Germline V gene lookup returns CDR1 LNHDA and CDR2 SQIVND (reference sequence). The CDR3 DNA reads as TGTGCCAGTAGTATCGGTATTCAGCTCAGGGGAGAGACCCAGTACTTC. It codes for CASSIGIQLRGETQYF.

This clone was detected once. V and J are TRBV11-2 and TRBJ1-3; possible D gene TRBD1, 6 bases. The V end lost 5 bases, the J end lost 4 bases, and 12 bases lay between the germline ends. The CDR3 extends over 14 amino acids. From germline, CDR1 is SGHAT and CDR2 FQNNGV. CDR3 coding DNA: TGTGCCAGCAGCCAGGGGTATTCCGGAAACACCATATATTTT. This encodes CASSQGYSGNTIYF.

In its sample, this clone was seen once. Different DNA sequences within this sample yield the same CDR3. The chain uses TRBV5-1 and TRBJ2-5; perhaps TRBD1 as D (6 bases). CDR1 is SGHRS and CDR2 is YFSETQ in the germline V gene. Trimming took 4 bases from V and 0 from J, leaving 10 bases between them. The CDR3 contains 14 residues. In DNA form, the CDR3 reads TGCGCCAGCAGCGGGGCAGGGGACCAAGAGACCCAGTACTTC. It encodes CASSGAGDQETQYF. The full variable domain, in which reference TRBV5-1 and TRBJ2-5 provide the parts outside the CDR3, is KAGVTQTPRYLIKTRGQQVTLSCSPISGHRSVSWYQQTPGQGLQFLFEYFSETQRNKGNFPGRFSGRQFSNSRSEMNVSTLELGDSALYLCASSGAGDQETQYFGPGTRLLVL.

The V call is TRBV28, the J call TRBJ2-3, with 8 bases fitting TRBD2. The length of the CDR3 is 16 residues. V trimming: 4 bases; J trimming: 4 bases; junction bases outside the gene matches: 10. CDR1 is MDHEN, CDR2 SYDVKM, per germline. CDR3 nucleotides: TGTGCCAGCAGTTCAACTAGCGGCGTAAGGGCAGATACGCAGTATTTT. This translates into CASSSTSGVRADTQYF.

The J gene is TRBJ2-1, the V gene TRBV7-9; D might be TRBD2 (5 bases). The CDR3 is made up of 12 amino acids. CDR1 and CDR2 (germline): SEHNR, FQNEAQ (reference sequence). V was trimmed by 6 bases and J by 9 bases, leaving 12 bases between them. CDR3 nucleotide sequence: TGTGCCAGCAGTACGAGTGGGAGTGAGCAGTTCTTC. Its protein is CASSTSGSEQFF.

To note about this clone: The same CDR3 arises from other DNA sequences in this sample as well. This chain's CDR3 is CASSLGGLAGVRTGELFF. The DNA for the CDR3 is TGCGCCAGCAGCTTGGGTGGACTAGCGGGAGTACGCACCGGGGAGCTGTTTTTT. V and J are TRBV5-1 and TRBJ2-2; 13 bases are shared with TRBD2. Germline CDR1 SGHRS, CDR2 YFSETQ. The V segment lost 0 bases and the J segment 4 bases; nucleotides outside the gene matches: 6. CDR3 length: 18 residues.

The CDR3 bases are TGTGCCAGCAGTGTAAGACAGGGGTATGGCTACACCTTC. This translates into CASSVRQGYGYTF. The chain combines TRBV6-5 with TRBJ1-2, with 8 positions matching TRBD1. Trimming at V came to 5 bases and at J to 5 bases, leaving 4 bases not matched to a gene. Germline-derived CDR1 and CDR2 are MNHEY and SVGAGI. The CDR3 totals 13 residues.

This chain uses TRBV2 with TRBJ1-5; D is undetermined. This CDR3 region has 14 residues. V shed 9 bases and J shed 3 bases, with 15 bases lying between them. CDR1 SNHLY and CDR2 FYNNEI come from the germline V gene. CDR3 coding DNA: TGTGCCAGTAGAGGCCGCTCCGACAATCAGCCCCAGCATTTT. Translated: CASRGRSDNQPQHF. The whole variable domain, filled in from reference TRBV2 and TRBJ1-5, reads EPEVTQTPSHQVTQMGQEVILRCVPISNHLYFYWYRQILGQKVEFLVSFYNNEISEKSEIFDDQFSVERPDGSNFTLKIRSTKLEDSAMYFCASRGRSDNQPQHFGDGTRLSIL.

The chain has TRBV2 and TRBJ1-1; tentatively, D is TRBD1 (6 bases). Between the trimmed V and J ends, which lost 0 bases and 1 base, there was a span of 12 bases. The CDR3 has 16 residues. Germline V gene sequence: CDR1 SNHLY, CDR2 FYNNEI. Here the CDR3 reads CASSEAGGRTNTEAFF. CDR3 bases: TGTGCCAGCAGTGAAGCCGGGGGCCGGACGAACACTGAAGCTTTCTTT.

With regard to this clone: In the same sample, other DNA sequences code for this CDR3. This chain connects TRBV7-3 to TRBJ1-5, with D uncertain. The ends were cut back, 0 bases at V and 4 bases at J, with 4 bases in the middle. There are 13 residues in the CDR3. The germline V gene has CDR1 SGHTA and CDR2 FQGTGA. The CDR3 DNA follows: TGTGCCAGCAGCTTAACCCGAAATCAGCCCCAGCATTTT. Translated: CASSLTRNQPQHF.

The rearrangement uses TRBV9 and TRBJ2-1; the match to TRBD1 covers 9 bases. Germline assignment: CDR1 SGDLS and CDR2 YYNGEE. This CDR3 contains 16 residues. V shed 2 bases and J 9 bases; nucleotides not matched to a gene: 12. The CDR3 nucleotides are TGTGCCAGCAGCGTTTCGGAAGGACAGGGGCAGGGTGAGCAGTTCTTC. This codes for CASSVSEGQGQGEQFF.